The 21 T cell receptor beta chains below come from one sample, sequenced in a study of T cell clonotyping in hematopoietic cell transplantation. Method: immunoSEQ multiplex PCR; TCRdb's copy keeps in-frame clones and lacks some. The sample lists approximately 5,000 clones, around three quarters occurring once. The sample here was peripheral blood mononuclear cells, taken 100 days after allogeneic stem cell transplant. These receptors were taken from a male patient between 60 and 69 years old who had an allogeneic stem cell transplant, so T cells may come from the graft donor. Some clones in this sample may be carry-over from other donors' samples.

The J gene is TRBJ1-1, the V gene TRBV7-3, with D perhaps TRBD1 (6 bases). Trimming removed 5 bases from V and 4 bases from J, with 14 bases in between. The germline CDR1 and CDR2 sequences are SGHTA and FQGTGA. The CDR3 is made up of 14 amino acids. CDR3 residues: CASSPVGGGTEAFF. CDR3 DNA: TGTGCCAGCAGCCCTGTTGGAGGGGGCACTGAAGCTTTCTTT.

The gene calls are TRBV7-3 and TRBJ2-3; 9 nucleotides match TRBD2. This CDR3 spans 15 amino acids. Germline values: CDR1 SGHTA, CDR2 FQGTGA. Trimming cost V 6 bases and J 2 bases; bases outside gene matches: 6. The CDR3 coding sequence is TGTGCCAGCAGTATGACTAGCGGCACCACAGATACGCAGTATTTT. Amino acid sequence: CASSMTSGTTDTQYF.

The rearrangement links TRBV4-2 to TRBJ1-5; D is uncertain. The CDR3 is made up of 15 amino acids. Looked up from germline, CDR1 is LGHNA and CDR2 is YNFKEQ. Trimming took 4 bases from V and 9 from J, leaving 19 bases between them. CDR3 nucleotide sequence: TGTGCCAGCAGCCGCGAGATGGGATGGGAAAGGCCCCAGCATTTT. Protein: CASSREMGWERPQHF.

V is TRBV6-5 and J is TRBJ1-1; no clear D. This CDR3 contains 16 residues. V gave up 1 base and J gave up 0 bases, with 12 bases separating them. Germline V lookup: CDR1 MNHEY, CDR2 SVGAGI. The CDR3 reads CASSYLATAVNTEAFF. The CDR3 bases are TGTGCCAGCAGTTACTTGGCAACAGCGGTGAACACTGAAGCTTTCTTT.

The chain has TRBV18 and TRBJ2-7; D uncertain. V shed 3 bases and J shed 1 base, with 10 bases lying between them. This CDR3 region has 14 residues. Germline values: CDR1 KGHSH, CDR2 LQKENI. The CDR3: CASSPSAESYEQYF. The CDR3 DNA reads TGTGCCAGCTCACCCAGTGCGGAATCCTACGAGCAGTACTTC. Full variable domain (outside the CDR3, taken from reference TRBV18 and TRBJ2-7): NAGVMQNPRHLVRRRGQEARLRCSPMKGHSHVYWYRQLPEEGLKFMVYLQKENIIDESGMPKERFSAEFPKEGPSILRIQQVVRGDSAAYFCASSPSAESYEQYFGPGTRLTVT.

The V and J genes are TRBV7-2 and TRBJ2-7; 12 bases agree with TRBD2. This CDR3 has 18 residues. The V and J ends lost 2 bases and 4 bases, in that order; junction bases with no gene match: 12. Germline V gene lookup returns CDR1 SGHTA and CDR2 FQGNSA. This CDR3 reads CASSLRSLAGGPGYEQYF. The CDR3 nucleotides read TGTGCCAGCAGCTTAAGATCGCTAGCGGGAGGGCCGGGTTACGAGCAGTACTTC.

The genes are TRBV15 and TRBJ2-1, with D perhaps TRBD1 or TRBD2 (6 bases each). This CDR3 is built from 14 residues. With 4 bases removed from V and 9 bases from J, the gap between germline ends came to 16 bases. Germline-derived CDR1 and CDR2 are LNHNV and YYDKDF (reference sequence). The CDR3 protein is CATSTNRGAGEQFF. The CDR3 DNA is TGTGCCACCAGCACCAATAGGGGGGCGGGTGAGCAGTTCTTC.

This chain joins TRBV27 and TRBJ2-6, with a tentative D call TRBD2 (5 bases). CDR1 and CDR2 (germline): MNHEY, SMNVEV (reference sequence). Trimming removed 3 bases from V and 1 base from J, with 7 bases in between. The CDR3 consists of 15 residues. Written as DNA, the CDR3 is TGTGCCAGCAGTTTGCGGGTTTCTGGGGCCAACGTCCTGACTTTC. Its protein product is CASSLRVSGANVLTF.

The chain carries TRBV6-1 and TRBJ2-7, with 11 bases identical to TRBD1. With V trimmed by 5 bases and J by 3 bases, 3 bases remained unmatched. There are 14 residues in the CDR3. Germline assignment: CDR1 MNHNS and CDR2 SASEGT. The CDR3 here is CASSRGQGVYEQYF. The CDR3 coding sequence is TGTGCCAGCAGTAGGGGACAGGGGGTCTACGAGCAGTACTTC.

The chain employs TRBV9 and TRBJ2-5; D is uncertain. The CDR3 consists of 12 residues. The V end was cut by 0 bases, the J end by 4 bases, with 4 bases between. Germline values: CDR1 SGDLS, CDR2 YYNGEE. Here the CDR3 DNA reads TGTGCCAGCAGCGTAGATGCAGAGACCCAGTACTTC. It encodes CASSVDAETQYF.

CDR3 amino acids: CASSLRGTGGAEHYEQYF. The DNA for the CDR3 is TGTGCCAGCAGCTTAAGAGGGACAGGGGGCGCGGAACACTACGAGCAGTACTTC. The V call is TRBV9, the J call TRBJ2-7; 12 bases are shared with TRBD1. CDR3 length: 18 residues. After removal of 4 bases from V and 3 bases from J, the junction contained 14 bases not matched to a gene. Germline V lookup: CDR1 SGDLS, CDR2 YYNGEE.

This clone turned up a few times. The chain joins TRBV27 to TRBJ2-1; TRBD2 is a possible D gene (5 bases). The CDR3 consists of 13 residues. CDR1 and CDR2 from the germline V gene are MNHEY and SMNVEV (reference sequence). The V gene lost 0 bases and the J gene lost 10 bases, with 10 bases spanning the gap. The CDR3 reads CASSLSGVREQFF. The CDR3, as DNA: TGTGCCAGCAGTTTATCCGGGGTCCGCGAGCAGTTCTTC.

The chain recombines TRBV27 with TRBJ1-2; no reliable D call. V dropped 2 bases and J dropped 0 bases, with 10 bases sitting between them. Germline V CDR1 and CDR2: MNHEY, SMNVEV (reference sequence). The CDR3 spans 15 residues. The CDR3 loop reads CASSLGGLSNYGYTF. Written as DNA, the CDR3 is TGTGCCAGCAGTTTAGGAGGTCTTTCTAACTATGGCTACACCTTC.

This chain joins TRBV5-1 and TRBJ1-1; 7 bases map to TRBD1. V lost 4 bases to trimming and J lost 1 base; unmatched junction nucleotides: 16. Germline V CDR1 and CDR2: SGHRS, YFSETQ. CDR3 size: 18 residues. The CDR3 DNA sequence: TGCGCCAGCAGCCCTATAGGGGGCCGTTTCGGGGGGAACACTGAAGCTTTCTTT. It yields the protein CASSPIGGRFGGNTEAFF.

The gene calls are TRBV10-3 and TRBJ2-7, with 9 positions matching TRBD1. The CDR3 spans 14 residues. With 10 bases clipped from V and 5 bases from J, the junction kept 12 bases outside the gene matches. The germline gives CDR1 ENHRY, CDR2 SYGVKD. In nucleotides, the CDR3 is TGTGCCACCCAAGGGGACAGGGAGGAGCACGAGCAGTACTTC. It codes for CATQGDREEHEQYF.

The chain links TRBV9 to TRBJ1-1; the D gene is possibly TRBD1 (5 bases). Looked up from germline, CDR1 is SGDLS and CDR2 is YYNGEE. With 6 bases removed from V and 2 bases from J, the gap between germline ends came to 14 bases. There are 14 residues in the CDR3. CDR3 loop: CASNQVDTNTEAFF. The CDR3 bases are TGTGCCAGCAACCAAGTGGACACTAACACTGAAGCTTTCTTT.

This clone came up a few times. J is TRBJ2-3 and V is TRBV4-1, with TRBD2 matching over 11 bases. J was trimmed by 3 bases and V by 4 bases; bases with no gene match: 9. The germline V gene encodes CDR1 MGHRA and CDR2 YSYEKL. The CDR3 has 17 amino acids. The CDR3 coding sequence is TGCGCCAGCAGCCCAACTCGACTAGCGGGACCAACAGATACGCAGTATTTT. It encodes CASSPTRLAGPTDTQYF.

The gene calls are TRBV30 and TRBJ2-1; possible D gene TRBD1, 6 bases. Germline V gives CDR1 GTSNPN, CDR2 SVGIG (reference sequence). Between the trimmed V and J ends, which lost 4 bases and 2 bases, there was a span of 15 bases. This CDR3 spans 15 amino acids. The CDR3 region has the DNA TGTGCCTGGAAACTACCTGGGGGCACCTACAATGAGCAGTTCTTC. It yields the protein CAWKLPGGTYNEQFF. The variable domain in full, completed from reference TRBV30 and TRBJ2-1, reads SQTIHQWPATLVQPVGSPLSLECTVEGTSNPNLYWYRQAAGRGLQLLFYSVGIGQISSEVPQNLSASRPQDRQFILSSKKLLLSDSGFYLCAWKLPGGTYNEQFFGPGTRLTVL.

The chain combines TRBV29-1 with TRBJ1-1; no clear D. The CDR3 has 12 amino acids. Looked up from germline, CDR1 is SQVTM and CDR2 is ANQGSEA. Trimming left V 2 bases short and J 0 bases short, with 4 bases between. The CDR3 DNA reads TGCAGCGTTGAATCAGTGAACACTGAAGCTTTCTTT. Translating gives CSVESVNTEAFF.

The CDR3 sequence: CASSRLGGGSYEQYF. The CDR3 DNA sequence: TGTGCCAGCAGCCGGCTAGGAGGGGGAAGCTACGAGCAGTACTTC. J is TRBJ2-7 and V is TRBV7-9; either TRBD1 or TRBD2 may supply D (6 bases each). V shed 5 bases and J shed 3 bases, with 17 bases lying between them. CDR3 length equals 15 residues. Germline-derived CDR1 and CDR2 are SEHNR and FQNEAQ (reference sequence).

The chain joins TRBV9 to TRBJ1-1; 7 bases are a match to TRBD1. The ends lost 0 bases at V and 7 bases at J; junction bases unmatched: 6. This CDR3 has 14 residues. Germline assignment: CDR1 SGDLS and CDR2 YYNGEE. CDR3 coding DNA: TGTGCCAGCAGCGTAGGCCATCCAGGGGGTGAAGCTTTCTTT. Translation gives CASSVGHPGGEAFF.